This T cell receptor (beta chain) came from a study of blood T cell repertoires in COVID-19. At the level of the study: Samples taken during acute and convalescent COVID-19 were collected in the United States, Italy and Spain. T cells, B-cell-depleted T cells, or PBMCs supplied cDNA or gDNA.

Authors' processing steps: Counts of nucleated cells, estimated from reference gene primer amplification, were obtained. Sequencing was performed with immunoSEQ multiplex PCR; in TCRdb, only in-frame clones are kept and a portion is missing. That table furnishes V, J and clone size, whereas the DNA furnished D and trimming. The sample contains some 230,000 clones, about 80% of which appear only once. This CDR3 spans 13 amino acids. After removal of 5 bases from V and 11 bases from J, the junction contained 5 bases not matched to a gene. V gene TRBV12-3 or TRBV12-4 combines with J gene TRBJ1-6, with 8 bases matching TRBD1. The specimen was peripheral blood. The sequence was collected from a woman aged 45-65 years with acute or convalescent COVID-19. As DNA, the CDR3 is TGTGCCAGCAGTCCCGGACAGGGTACACCCCTCCACTTT. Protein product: CASSPGQGTPLHF.